This TCR beta chain was documented in a study of shared clonotypes between healthy human individuals. Sequencing used immunoSEQ multiplex PCR; TCRdb keeps in-frame clones, though not all of them. The table has over a million clones, about four fifths seen once; the top ten hold 0.5% to 0.65%. The CDR3 runs 15 residues. The V and J ends lost 5 bases and 2 bases, in that order; junction bases with no gene match: 9. CDR1 is MNHEY and CDR2 is SMNVEV in the germline V gene (reference sequence). The sequence derives from a man aged 18 to 29 in good health. Some clones in this sample may be carry-over from other donors' samples. Sequencing used memory CD4+ T cells from PBMCs. Subset meaning: CD45RA-negative fraction. The chain employs TRBV27 and TRBJ2-7; 7 bases are shared with TRBD1. The chain's CDR3 is CASSPKDRQAYEQYF. In nucleotides, the CDR3 is TGTGCCAGCAGTCCAAAGGACAGGCAAGCCTACGAGCAGTACTTC.